One sample yielded the 6 T cell receptor beta chains listed below, sequenced in a study of blood T cell repertoires in COVID-19. Assay used: immunoSEQ multiplex PCR; TCRdb lists only in-frame clones, some missing. Of 70,000 or so clones in the sample, around 89% were seen once. Sequenced sample: peripheral blood. The receptors derive from a woman of 80 years or more with active COVID-19.

The count of this clone is one. This chain joins TRBV12-3 or TRBV12-4 and TRBJ1-2, with D tentatively TRBD1 (5 bases). This CDR3 has 13 residues. Trimming left V 3 bases short and J 2 bases short, with 7 bases between. CDR3 loop: CASSFQGNYGYTF. CDR3 DNA sequence: TGTGCCAGCAGTTTCCAGGGAAACTATGGCTACACCTTC.

V and J are TRBV28 and TRBJ2-5; 13 nucleotides agree with TRBD2. Germline V gives CDR1 MDHEN, CDR2 SYDVKM. J gave up 4 bases and V 5 bases, and 10 bases lay outside the gene matches. The CDR3 is 17 residues long. The CDR3 sequence: CASSETSGRGPRETQYF. CDR3 coding DNA: TGTGCCAGCAGTGAAACTAGCGGGAGGGGTCCCCGAGAGACCCAGTACTTC.

The rearrangement joins TRBV28 to TRBJ2-1, with 8 bases identical to TRBD1. The V gene's germline CDR1 is MDHEN and CDR2 SYDVKM. CDR3 length: 16 amino acids. Trimming took 3 bases from V and 6 from J; bases not matched to a gene: 10. The CDR3 sequence is CASSFSGQGFSNEQFF. For the CDR3, the DNA is TGTGCCAGCAGTTTCTCAGGACAGGGTTTTTCCAATGAGCAGTTCTTC.

This chain uses TRBV7-2 with TRBJ2-7, with D possibly TRBD2 on 6 matching bases. CDR3 size: 14 residues. V lost 5 bases, J lost 5 bases, and 16 bases lay in between. The germline V gene encodes CDR1 SGHTA and CDR2 FQGNSA. CDR3 amino acids: CASSQESWGDEQYF. CDR3 nucleotides: TGTGCCAGCAGCCAAGAGTCCTGGGGGGACGAGCAGTACTTC.

The genes are TRBV28 and TRBJ1-3; the D is unclear. Germline V gives CDR1 MDHEN, CDR2 SYDVKM. V was shortened by 6 bases and J by 4 bases, with 16 bases between the two germline ends. This CDR3 has 15 residues. The CDR3 is CASSPPGDLGNTIYF. CDR3 in DNA: TGTGCCAGCAGCCCACCCGGAGATCTCGGAAACACCATATATTTT.

This clone appeared a single time. The chain recombines TRBV5-6 with TRBJ2-3; 10 bases agree with TRBD2. The CDR3 spans 17 residues. The trim removed 2 bases at V and 5 bases at J, leaving 11 bases unmatched. From germline, CDR1 is SGHDT and CDR2 YYEEEE. CDR3 DNA: TGTGCCAGCAGCTTTAAGTGGCTAGCGGGAGCTGGAGATACGCAGTATTTT. Its protein product is CASSFKWLAGAGDTQYF. The entire variable domain, with the rest obtained from reference TRBV5-6 and TRBJ2-3, is as follows: DAGVTQSPTHLIKTRGQQVTLRCSPKSGHDTVSWYQQALGQGPQFIFQYYEEEERQRGNFPDRFSGHQFPNYSSELNVNALLLGDSALYLCASSFKWLAGAGDTQYFGPGTRLTVL.